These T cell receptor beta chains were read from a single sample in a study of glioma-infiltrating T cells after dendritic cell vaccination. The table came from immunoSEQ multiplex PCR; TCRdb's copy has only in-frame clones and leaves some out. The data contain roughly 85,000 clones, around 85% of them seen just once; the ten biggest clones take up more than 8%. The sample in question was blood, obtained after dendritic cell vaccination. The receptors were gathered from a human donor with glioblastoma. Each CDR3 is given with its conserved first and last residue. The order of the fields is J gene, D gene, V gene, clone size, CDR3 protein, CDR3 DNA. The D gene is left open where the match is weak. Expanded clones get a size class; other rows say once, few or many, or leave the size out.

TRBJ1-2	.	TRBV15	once	CATSRGGPGYGYTF	TGTGCCACCAGCAGAGGGGGGCCCGGCTATGGCTACACCTTC
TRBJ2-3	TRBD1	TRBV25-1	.	CASSPTGNTDTQYF	TGTGCCAGCAGCCCGACAGGGAACACAGATACGCAGTATTTT
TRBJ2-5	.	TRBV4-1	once	CASSQQRLGETQYF	TGCGCCAGCAGCCAACAGCGACTAGGAGAGACCCAGTACTTC
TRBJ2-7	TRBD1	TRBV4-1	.	CASSQAQQGKWSEQYF	TGCGCCAGCAGCCAAGCCCAACAGGGGAAATGGAGCGAGCAGTACTTC
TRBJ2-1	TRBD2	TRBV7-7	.	CASSLRGGPDEQFF	TGTGCCAGCAGTCTCCGGGGGGGCCCCGATGAGCAGTTCTTC
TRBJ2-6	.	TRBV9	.	CASSGLGGSGANVLTF	TGTGCCAGCAGCGGACTGGGGGGCTCTGGGGCCAACGTCCTGACTTTC
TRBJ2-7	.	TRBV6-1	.	CASSGPFWGDEQYF	TGTGCCAGCAGCGGGCCCTTCTGGGGGGACGAGCAGTACTTC
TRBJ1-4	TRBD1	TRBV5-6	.	CASSGTGWDEKLFF	TGTGCCAGCAGCGGGACAGGATGGGATGAAAAACTGTTTTTT
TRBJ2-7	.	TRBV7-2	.	CASSTRQTYNYEQYF	TGTGCCAGCAGCACCCGACAGACATACAACTACGAGCAGTACTTC
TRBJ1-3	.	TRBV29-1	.	CSANQGSGNTIYF	TGCAGCGCGAACCAGGGCTCTGGAAACACCATATATTTT
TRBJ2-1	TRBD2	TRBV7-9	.	CASSLDLAGLDEQFF	TGTGCCAGCAGCTTAGATTTAGCGGGGCTGGATGAGCAGTTCTTC
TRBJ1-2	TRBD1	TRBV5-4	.	CASSPGQGAVVDYGYTF	TGTGCCAGCAGCCCGGGACAGGGGGCCGTAGTTGACTATGGCTACACCTTC
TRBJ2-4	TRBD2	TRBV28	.	CASSRATSGVNIQYF	TGTGCCAGCAGTCGCGCGACTAGCGGGGTTAACATTCAGTACTTC
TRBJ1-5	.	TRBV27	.	CASTPGGVRGNQPQHF	TGTGCCAGCACCCCTGGCGGGGTTCGCGGCAATCAGCCCCAGCATTTT
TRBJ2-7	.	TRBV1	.	CTSSQDVGGGSNEQYF	.
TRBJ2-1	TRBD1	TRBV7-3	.	CASSLTGGSYNEQFF	TGTGCCAGCAGCTTGACAGGGGGCTCCTACAATGAGCAGTTCTTC
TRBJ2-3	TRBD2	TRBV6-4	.	CASSGGGATDTQYF	TGTGCCAGCAGTGGCGGGGGGGCCACAGATACGCAGTATTTT
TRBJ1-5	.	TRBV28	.	CASRHSSNQPQHF	TGTGCCAGCAGGCACTCTAGCAATCAGCCCCAGCATTTT
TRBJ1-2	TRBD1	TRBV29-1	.	CSAGTGGDGYTF	TGCAGCGCAGGGACAGGGGGCGATGGCTACACCTTC
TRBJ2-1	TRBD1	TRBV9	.	CASSVRDRPYNEQFF	TGTGCCAGCAGCGTAAGGGACAGGCCCTACAATGAGCAGTTCTTC
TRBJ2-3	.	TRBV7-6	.	CASSLAASSGTDTQYF	TGTGCCAGCAGCTTAGCTGCTAGCTCCGGCACAGATACGCAGTATTTT
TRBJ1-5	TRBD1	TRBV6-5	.	CASSRQGHQPQHF	TGTGCCAGCAGCCGACAGGGGCATCAGCCCCAGCATTTT
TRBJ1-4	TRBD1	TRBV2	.	CASSYGTGGATNEKLFF	TGTGCCAGCAGCTACGGGACAGGGGGCGCGACTAATGAAAAACTGTTTTTT
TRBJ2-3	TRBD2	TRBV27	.	CASSLLGGALTDTQYF	TGTGCCAGCAGTTTACTCGGGGGGGCCTTGACAGATACGCAGTATTTT
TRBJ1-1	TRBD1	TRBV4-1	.	CASSQVGTGNTEAFF	TGCGCCAGCAGCCAAGTGGGGACAGGGAACACTGAAGCTTTCTTT
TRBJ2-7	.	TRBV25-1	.	CASSEYGGGTYEQYF	TGTGCCAGCAGTGAATACGGTGGAGGCACCTACGAGCAGTACTTC
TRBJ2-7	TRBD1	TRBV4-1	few	CASSQGQGGGAEQYF	TGCGCCAGCAGCCAAGGACAGGGTGGTGGGGCCGAGCAGTACTTC
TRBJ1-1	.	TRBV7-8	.	CASSPRPRMNTEAFF	TGTGCCAGCAGCCCTAGGCCACGGATGAACACTGAAGCTTTCTTT
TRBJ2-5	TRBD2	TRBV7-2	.	CASSSGSSSGQTQYF	TGTGCCAGCAGCTCGGGCTCCTCTAGCGGGCAGACCCAGTACTTC
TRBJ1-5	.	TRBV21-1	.	CASRNRFLLGQGSNQPQHF	TGTGCCAGCAGAAATCGGTTTTTGTTGGGACAGGGAAGCAATCAGCCCCAGCATTTT
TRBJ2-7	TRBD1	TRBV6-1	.	CATTYGTGVEQYF	TGTGCCACCACTTATGGGACAGGGGTCGAGCAGTACTTC
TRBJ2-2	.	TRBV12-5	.	CASGTENTGELFF	TGTGCTAGTGGGACAGAGAACACCGGGGAGCTGTTTTTT
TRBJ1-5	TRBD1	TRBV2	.	CASSFHPGQLGPQHF	TGTGCCAGCAGCTTCCACCCGGGACAGCTAGGGCCCCAGCATTTT
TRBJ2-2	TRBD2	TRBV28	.	CASTPGGDYTGELFF	TGTGCCAGCACCCCCGGGGGGGATTACACCGGGGAGCTGTTTTTT
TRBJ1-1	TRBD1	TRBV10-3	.	CAISLTGGAGEAFF	TGTGCCATCAGTCTGACAGGGGGCGCTGGTGAAGCTTTCTTT
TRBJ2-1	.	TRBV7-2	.	CASSLDYYNEQFF	TGTGCCAGCAGCCTGGACTACTACAATGAGCAGTTCTTC
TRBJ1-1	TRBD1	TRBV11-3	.	CASSPGTGENTEAFF	TGTGCCAGCAGCCCCGGGACAGGAGAGAACACTGAAGCTTTCTTT
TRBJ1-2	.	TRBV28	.	CASSKYRSTVYGYTF	TGTGCCAGCAGTAAATACAGGAGTACTGTCTATGGCTACACCTTC
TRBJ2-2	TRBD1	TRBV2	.	CASSRLGGAGNTGELFF	TGTGCCAGCAGCCGTCTAGGGGGCGCAGGGAACACCGGGGAGCTGTTTTTT
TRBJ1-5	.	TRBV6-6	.	CASSYYRAQGNQPQHF	TGTGCCAGCAGTTACTACCGGGCTCAGGGGAATCAGCCCCAGCATTTT